These 23 T cell receptor beta chains were sequenced from one sample in a study of blood T cell repertoires in COVID-19. Measured with immunoSEQ multiplex PCR; TCRdb has only the in-frame clones, and not every one. The data contain over 150,000 clones, around nine tenths of them singletons. Sequenced material: peripheral blood. The receptors stem from a woman aged 70-85 years with COVID-19, enrolled during active disease.

V usage is TRBV5-1 and J usage is TRBJ2-1; TRBD1 agrees at 9 bases. CDR3 length: 15 amino acids. The V gene's germline CDR1 is SGHRS and CDR2 YFSETQ. Losses at the gene ends were 0 bases for V and 8 bases for J; bases not matched to a gene: 6. CDR3 DNA: TGCGCCAGCAGCTTGGCGGGACAGGGTTGGGATGAGCAGTTCTTC. It encodes CASSLAGQGWDEQFF.

This chain joins TRBV20-1 and TRBJ2-7; possibly TRBD2 for D (6 bases). CDR1 and CDR2 from the germline V gene are DFQATT and SNEGSKA (reference sequence). The length of the CDR3 is 13 residues. Trimming took off 3 bases at V and 0 bases at J, with 9 bases between the two ends. The CDR3 bases are TGCAGTGCTAGTTGGGAGGTCTCCTACGAGCAGTACTTC. Residues: CSASWEVSYEQYF.

The rearrangement links TRBV7-3 to TRBJ2-1; D may be TRBD1 (5 bases). V dropped 1 base and J dropped 9 bases, with 10 bases sitting between them. The CDR3 covers 13 residues. Germline CDR1 reads SGHTA; CDR2 reads FQGTGA. CDR3 in amino acids: CASSLNQGFEQFF. The CDR3 region has the DNA TGTGCCAGCAGCTTAAACCAGGGTTTTGAGCAGTTCTTC.

The chain uses TRBV27 and TRBJ2-3; D might be TRBD2 (6 bases). This CDR3 region has 13 residues. Germline values: CDR1 MNHEY, CDR2 SMNVEV (reference sequence). V was clipped by 2 bases and J by 5 bases, with 8 bases between them. CDR3 amino acids: CASSLGGRDTQYF. In nucleotides, the CDR3 is TGTGCCAGCAGTTTAGGAGGGAGAGATACGCAGTATTTT.

The rearrangement uses TRBV6-5 and TRBJ1-6; D perhaps matches TRBD1 (5 bases). The CDR3 spans 14 residues. Trimming cost V 6 bases and J 4 bases, with 10 bases left between them. Germline lookup yields CDR1 MNHEY and CDR2 SVGAGI. The CDR3 nucleotides are TGTGCCAGCAGCGCGGGACCTTATAATTCACCCCTCCACTTT. It specifies CASSAGPYNSPLHF.

This rearrangement joins TRBV5-4 to TRBJ2-7, with 7 bases that match TRBD1. Looked up from germline, CDR1 is SGHNT and CDR2 is YYREEE (reference sequence). The CDR3 is made up of 13 amino acids. The junction had 6 bases not matched to a gene; V was cut back by 7 bases and J by 2 bases. The CDR3 protein is CASQDRTAYEQYF. The CDR3 region has the DNA TGTGCCAGCCAGGACAGGACCGCCTACGAGCAGTACTTC.

The chain links TRBV11-2 to TRBJ2-1; D may be TRBD2 (6 bases). CDR3 length equals 13 residues. CDR1 is SGHAT and CDR2 is FQNNGV in the germline V gene. V lost 3 bases, J lost 7 bases, and 10 bases lay in between. The CDR3 reads CASSFESGNEQFF. For the CDR3, the DNA is TGTGCCAGCAGCTTTGAAAGCGGGAATGAGCAGTTCTTC.

The V and J genes are TRBV7-2 and TRBJ2-7; perhaps TRBD2 as D (5 bases). Trimming shortened V by 5 bases and J by 9 bases, and 14 bases separated the two germline ends. The CDR3 length is 12 residues. Germline V CDR1 and CDR2: SGHTA, FQGNSA. DNA of the CDR3: TGTGCCAGCAGCGCCCAGGTGGGGAGGCAGTACTTC. Protein sequence: CASSAQVGRQYF.

The genes are TRBV28 and TRBJ2-1; 7 positions agree with TRBD1. This CDR3 is 14 amino acids long. Germline assignment: CDR1 MDHEN and CDR2 SYDVKM. Losses at the gene ends were 5 bases for V and 2 bases for J; bases not matched to a gene: 3. The CDR3 sequence is CASSEGQAYNEQFF. The DNA of the CDR3 is TGTGCCAGCAGTGAAGGACAGGCCTACAATGAGCAGTTCTTC.

V is TRBV24-1 and J is TRBJ1-2; perhaps TRBD1 as D (6 bases). CDR3 length: 11 residues. The V gene lost 0 bases and the J gene lost 11 bases, with 6 bases spanning the gap. The germline V gene encodes CDR1 KGHDR and CDR2 SFDVKD. The CDR3 loop is CATSDLGQYTF. The CDR3 DNA sequence: TGTGCCACCAGTGATTTGGGACAGTACACCTTC.

V is TRBV19 and J is TRBJ2-2, with 7 bases that match TRBD1. The CDR3 totals 13 residues. Germline V gene data show CDR1 as LNHDA and CDR2 as SQIVND (reference sequence). The junction had 2 bases not matched to a gene; V was cut back by 5 bases and J by 5 bases. The CDR3 is CASSLTGTGELFF. In nucleotides, the CDR3 is TGTGCCAGTAGTTTGACAGGGACCGGGGAGCTGTTTTTT.

The V call is TRBV7-2, the J call TRBJ2-7; D may be TRBD1 (6 bases). Germline V gene lookup returns CDR1 SGHTA and CDR2 FQGNSA. This CDR3 is built from 15 residues. V gave up 5 bases and J gave up 0 bases, with 14 bases separating them. The CDR3 reads CASSNREGSSYEQYF. CDR3 nucleotides: TGTGCCAGCAGCAACAGGGAAGGGAGCTCCTACGAGCAGTACTTC.

The chain recombines TRBV6-5 with TRBJ1-1; 8 bases line up with TRBD1. Germline values: CDR1 MNHEY, CDR2 SVGAGI. This CDR3 spans 15 amino acids. V was pared by 5 bases and J by 0 bases, with 5 bases of the junction left unmatched. For the CDR3, the DNA is TGTGCCAGCAGTCGACAGGGGACCTTGAACACTGAAGCTTTCTTT. This gives the protein CASSRQGTLNTEAFF.

As DNA, the CDR3 is TGTGCCAGCAGACGTTCTAGCGGGAGGTATGAGCAGTACTTC. Protein product: CASRRSSGRYEQYF. The chain uses TRBV28 and TRBJ2-7, with TRBD2 matching over 11 bases. The CDR3 sequence is 14 residues long. In germline, CDR1 is MDHEN, CDR2 SYDVKM. With V trimmed by 6 bases and J by 7 bases, 8 bases remained unmatched. Full variable domain (missing parts from reference TRBV28 and TRBJ2-7): DVKVTQSSRYLVKRTGEKVFLECVQDMDHENMFWYRQDPGLGLRLIYFSYDVKMKEKGDIPEGYSVSREKKERFSLILESASTNQTSMYLCASRRSSGRYEQYFGPGTRLTVT.

CDR3 bases: TGTGCCAGCAGCGCGGGACAGGGTTTAGGCTACACCTTC. Amino acids: CASSAGQGLGYTF. The V call is TRBV9, the J call TRBJ1-2; 9 nucleotides line up with TRBD1. V was clipped by 3 bases and J by 8 bases; unmatched bases: 5. This CDR3 has 13 residues. Per the germline V gene, CDR1 is SGDLS and CDR2 is YYNGEE.

This clone appeared a single time. The chain combines TRBV3-1 (or the pseudogene TRBV3-2) with TRBJ1-1, with TRBD1 matching 7 bases. The CDR3 spans 14 residues. J gave up 5 bases and V 8 bases, and 11 bases lay outside the gene matches. Germline CDR1 LGHDT, CDR2 YNNKEL (reference sequence). The CDR3 sequence: CASGPGGRETEAFF. Written as DNA, the CDR3 is TGTGCCAGCGGGCCAGGGGGGAGAGAGACTGAAGCTTTCTTT.

The rearrangement joins TRBV30 to TRBJ1-5; TRBD1 agrees at 8 bases. The CDR3 has 12 residues. Germline CDR1 is GTSNPN and CDR2 is SVGIG (reference sequence). V was pared by 5 bases and J by 6 bases, with 3 bases of the junction left unmatched. CDR3 nucleotide sequence: TGTGCCTGGGGACAGGGTGGTCAGCCCCAGCATTTT. This gives the protein CAWGQGGQPQHF.

The V gene is TRBV4-1, the J gene TRBJ2-7, with a weak D call TRBD2 (5 bases). The germline V and J ends were trimmed by 1 base and 4 bases, with 14 bases remaining between them. This CDR3 has 15 residues. The germline CDR1 and CDR2 sequences are MGHRA and YSYEKL. The DNA of the CDR3 is TGCGCCAGCAGCCAAGTCGGGAACCAAAGATACGAGCAGTACTTC. It codes for CASSQVGNQRYEQYF.

The genes are TRBV7-9 and TRBJ2-7; TRBD1 matches at 10 bases. Germline V gives CDR1 SEHNR, CDR2 FQNEAQ (reference sequence). The CDR3 runs 17 residues. V lost 5 bases and J lost 4; bases outside the gene matches: 14. The CDR3 spells CASSVGTGAVGLYEQYF. As DNA, the CDR3 is TGTGCCAGCAGCGTCGGGACAGGGGCCGTGGGACTTTACGAGCAGTACTTC.

The rearrangement joins TRBV28 to TRBJ1-5; 7 bases agree with TRBD1. V was clipped by 9 bases and J by 3 bases; unmatched bases: 8. Germline V gene sequence: CDR1 MDHEN, CDR2 SYDVKM. The CDR3 spans 14 residues. The CDR3 DNA is TGTGCCAGTTCAGGGACAGTCCCCAATCAGCCCCAGCATTTT. This encodes CASSGTVPNQPQHF.

The V gene is TRBV6-2 or TRBV6-3, the J gene TRBJ1-6, with D tentatively TRBD1 (5 bases). V lost 0 bases, J lost 7 bases, and 16 bases lay in between. From germline, CDR1 is MNHEY and CDR2 SVGEGT. The CDR3 extends over 17 amino acids. CDR3: CASSYSIIETENSPLHF. The CDR3 bases are TGTGCCAGCAGTTACTCGATAATAGAGACAGAAAATTCACCCCTCCACTTT.

The chain employs TRBV20-1 and TRBJ1-5; tentative D call: TRBD1 (5 bases). V was clipped by 3 bases and J by 6 bases, with 15 bases between them. In germline, CDR1 is DFQATT, CDR2 SNEGSKA (reference sequence). The CDR3 totals 14 residues. This chain's CDR3 is CSASFGRGGQPQHF. As DNA, the CDR3 is TGCAGTGCTAGTTTTGGAAGGGGAGGTCAGCCCCAGCATTTT.

This clone appeared a single time. The chain couples TRBV4-3 to TRBJ2-7; D call uncertain. This CDR3 has 16 residues. V was pared by 3 bases and J by 3 bases, with 18 bases between. In germline, CDR1 is LGHNA, CDR2 YSLEER. CDR3 DNA: TGCGCCAGCAGCCACAGTCCAGGTAGTAAAAACTACGAGCAGTACTTC. Protein sequence: CASSHSPGSKNYEQYF.